This T cell receptor beta chain was found in a study of cytomegalovirus exposure and HLA in healthy donors. Trimming pared 3 bases from V and 0 bases from J, leaving 5 bases between. The CDR3 consists of 13 residues. Germline CDR1 reads SGHRS; CDR2 reads YFSETQ. Libraries were prepared by immunoSEQ multiplex PCR; TCRdb keeps only in-frame clonotypes and omits some of them. The table lists 200,000 to 250,000 clones, roughly 83% of them singletons. Separate from the approximately 700-subject first cohort was the approximately 120-subject validation cohort, to which the donors belonged. V usage is TRBV5-1 and J usage is TRBJ2-3; D remains unclear. Sequenced material: PBMCs. This receptor was identified in a woman aged 25 to 39 in good health and CMV-seropositive. As DNA, the CDR3 is TGCGCCAGCAGCTCATCTAGCACAGATACGCAGTATTTT. Encoded protein: CASSSSSTDTQYF.